This entry features one T cell receptor beta chain sequence. No cognate antigen has been identified for it. One end of the junction fails to match germline, which may point to a read error. A constant-region primer and ProtoScript II reverse transcriptase were used to reverse-transcribe TCRbeta-specific cDNA from approximately 450 ng total RNA. Three nested multiplex PCR rounds, following a slightly modified ARM-PCR procedure, were used to build the TCRbeta libraries. The first two PCR rounds used multiplex TRBV1-TRBV30 forward primers with a Cbeta reverse primer, each for 10 cycles. Sample barcodes and Illumina adapters were added in a final 25-cycle PCR with Deep VentR polymerase. Before sequencing, amplicons between 200 and 500 bp were purified from gel using a QIAquick gel extraction kit. The TCRbeta amplicons were sequenced with 250-bp paired-end reads on an Illumina HiSeq 2500. In the original analysis: Quality trimming of reads was performed with Trimmomatic v0.33, and paired reads were merged with FLASH v1.2.11 so that full CDR3 sequences could be recovered. V, D and J germline segments were assigned to the rearranged TCRbeta sequences using MiGEC v1.2.1b. Clonotype statistics, along with Shannon-Wiener diversity indices, were calculated using VDJtools v1.0.0. To reduce sampling bias, subsequent analyses other than the diversity analysis used only the 250 most abundant clonotypes in each sample. TCRdb reanalyzed the raw reads on its own, using fastp at Q25 for trimming and MiXCR for clone calling, and kept in-frame beta chains. Each CDR3 protein gets just one entry, which takes the most common genes and DNA from the rows behind it. TCRdb's processing, not the authors', yielded these V and J calls. For this sample the table gives 150,000 to 200,000 distinct CDR3 sequences, of which around four fifths were detected only once. The ten largest clonotypes hold 18% of the sample.

Without any cell sorting, total RNA and DNA were co-extracted from about 20-30 mg of bulk tissue using the AllPrep DNA/RNA mini kit. Surgical resection was performed in China between late 2015 and 2016 on five or six patients with histopathologically diagnosed primary liver carcinoma. At the time of sampling, the patients had chronic HBV infection and had not received any treatment. Five spatially separated regions were sampled per tumor: superior, inferior, left-lateral and right-lateral poles, plus the tumor centre. Histology showed that every tumor sample contained more than 80% viable tumor cells. Fresh tumor and adjacent tissue pieces were bisected; one half was stored in RNAlater at -80°C, the other sent for histology. Including the terminal cysteine and phenylalanine, the CDR3 comprises 14 residues. CDR3 DNA is the only sequence kept; it has 42 bases, read in frame from the first base. As encoded in the germline V gene, CDR1 is LGHNA while CDR2 is YSLEER.

The data are from a study of tumor-infiltrating lymphocytes in primary liver carcinoma (dated by TCRdb to 2017 to 2019). Describing the broader study: Of the five patients, three men and two women aged 30 to 69 years, four had hepatocellular carcinoma and one had combined HCC and intrahepatic cholangiocarcinoma. To link TCRbeta repertoire diversity with the local molecular phenotype, the 25 or so tumor region samples were profiled using Agilent mRNA microarrays. Tumors of the five patients were stage T1-T3 N0M0 with maximum diameters of roughly 4.2 to 11 cm. Reproducibility between technical replicate repertoires was high, with correlation coefficients above 0.95 and mean shared-clone rates near 0.89. A total of 35 specimens from 5 patients went through TCRbeta repertoire sequencing, namely 25 tumor regions, 5 adjacent noncancerous liver tissues and 5 peripheral blood samples. TCRbeta repertoire sequencing, expression microarrays and whole-exome sequencing were combined in the study across five regions of each liver tumor, with adjacent normal tissue and blood also included. Each sample produced about 3.5 to 7.5 million productive TCRbeta reads, and read depth showed no significant difference between tissue types.

General findings and caveats noted by the study authors: Consistent with antigen-driven expansion, pairs of tumor regions showed higher repertoire overlap (mean roughly 35%) than either tumor-adjacent pairs (around 17%) or tumor-blood pairs (around 14%). Just about 8-25% of top clones turned up in all five regions of a tumor, which suggests spatial heterogeneity among tumor-infiltrating T cells. Only the TCR beta chain was sequenced, which likely underestimates true repertoire diversity because unpaired alpha chains were not captured. The study included only five or six patients, and the authors note findings should be validated in a larger study. Since the samples were bulk and unsorted, there was no way to compare CD4+ and CD8+ T cell repertoires. The top 250 clones made up a significantly larger repertoire fraction in tumors than in blood (p = 0.039).

Sequencing was done on a sample of tumor tissue from primary liver carcinoma. The chain is assembled from TRBV4-3 and TRBJ2-5; TRBD2 lines up with 7 middle nucleotides. This sequence was found in a man in his forties with primary liver carcinoma and hepatitis B virus infection. In nucleotides, the sequence is TGCGCCAGCAGCCAAACGTCTAGCGGAGAGACCGAGTACTTC. Its translation is CASSQTSSGETEYF.